The clone carrying this T cell receptor beta chain was observed once. Its matching antigen is unknown. All donors participated as healthy donors of bone marrow. This entry is derived from a study of cytomegalovirus exposure and HLA in healthy donors. Study-wide context: Of all 400 or so donors who were genotyped, 75% to 90% belonged to the Caucasian-associated ancestry cluster. Points from the study as a whole: A link between a missense DCLRE1C variant and TCR beta V- and J-gene trimming emerged from a later analysis. Analyses of presence/absence relied on an assumption of roughly uniform sequencing depth across donors.

The PCR employed 60 Vbeta primers together with 13 Jbeta primers. This table comes from immunoSEQ multiplex PCR, and its TCRdb copy is limited to in-frame clones, with some not included. The top ten hold 0.075% to 0.1% of the sample, which has 200,000 or so clones, under 90% seen once. This receptor was taken from a boy aged 2 to 10 in good health and CMV-seronegative. The sequenced sample consisted of PBMCs.

CDR3 sequence: CASTERGGTSTDTQYF. The CDR3 nucleotides are TGTGCCAGCACCGAACGCGGCGGTACTAGCACAGATACGCAGTATTTT. The J gene is TRBJ2-3, the V gene TRBV7-2; no firm D call. Germline V gene sequence: CDR1 SGHTA, CDR2 FQGNSA. This CDR3 comprises 16 residues. The germline V and J ends were trimmed by 7 bases and 0 bases, with 17 bases remaining between them.